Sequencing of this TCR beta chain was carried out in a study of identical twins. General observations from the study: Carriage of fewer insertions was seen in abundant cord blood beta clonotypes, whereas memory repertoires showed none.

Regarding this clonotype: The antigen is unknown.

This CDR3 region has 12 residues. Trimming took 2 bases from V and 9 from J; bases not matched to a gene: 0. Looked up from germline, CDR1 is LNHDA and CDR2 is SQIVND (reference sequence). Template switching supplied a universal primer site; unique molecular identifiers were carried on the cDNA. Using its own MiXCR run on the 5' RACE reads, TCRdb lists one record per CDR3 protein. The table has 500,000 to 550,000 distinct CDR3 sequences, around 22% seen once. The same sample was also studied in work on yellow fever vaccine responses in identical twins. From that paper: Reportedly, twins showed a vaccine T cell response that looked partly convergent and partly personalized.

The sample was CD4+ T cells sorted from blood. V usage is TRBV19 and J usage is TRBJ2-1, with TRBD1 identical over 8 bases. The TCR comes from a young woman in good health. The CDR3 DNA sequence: TGTGCCAGTAGTATACAGGGGGCTGAGCAGTTCTTC. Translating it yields CASSIQGAEQFF. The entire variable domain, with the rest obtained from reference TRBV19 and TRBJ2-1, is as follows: DGGITQSPKYLFRKEGQNVTLSCEQNLNHDAMYWYRQDPGQGLRLIYYSQIVNDFQKGDIAEGYSVSREKKESFPLTVTSAQKNPTAFYLCASSIQGAEQFFGPGTRLTVL.